These 24 T cell receptor beta chains were sequenced from one sample in a study of blood T cells in healthy people across ages. Through a sample-barcoded 5' primer and a J-beta primer mix, a second PCR was run for about 7 to 12 cycles. From the 5' RACE reads, TCRdb called clonotypes with MiXCR, one entry per CDR3 protein. The sample holds some 690,000 distinct CDR3 sequences, 22% seen once. The sample taken for sequencing was blood. The receptors were gathered from a man between 65 and 85 years old in good health.

This clonotype was observed once. The chain employs TRBV12-3 or TRBV12-4 and TRBJ2-1; TRBD2 might be the D (6 bases). The closer fit of TRBJ2-5 to the DNA end suggests the J call may be wrong. The CDR3 consists of 13 residues. This chain's CDR3 is CASGSGVQETQYF. The CDR3 DNA reads as TGTGCCAGCGGGTCGGGAGTCCAAGAGACCCAGTACTTC.

This clonotype was counted a few times. This sequence joins TRBV11-2 and TRBJ2-7; 9 positions match TRBD1. V was pared by 1 base and J by 0 bases, with 16 bases of the junction left unmatched. CDR3 size: 20 residues. Germline V gene sequence: CDR1 SGHAT, CDR2 FQNNGV. In DNA form, the CDR3 reads TGTGCCAGCAGCTTAGTTTACTACGGGACAGGGAGCGGACCCTCCTACGAGCAGTACTTC. It yields the protein CASSLVYYGTGSGPSYEQYF.

This clonotype was seen ten or more times. The J gene is TRBJ2-5, the V gene TRBV29-1; 10 positions agree with TRBD1. The ends lost 6 bases at V and 1 base at J; junction bases unmatched: 5. Germline V gene data show CDR1 as SQVTM and CDR2 as ANQGSEA. The CDR3 runs to 14 residues. In nucleotides, the CDR3 is TGCAGCGTCGACAGGGGGCTTACCCAAGAGACCCAGTACTTC. This gives the protein CSVDRGLTQETQYF.

This chain joins TRBV6-6 and TRBJ1-1, with 11 positions matching TRBD1. Losses at the gene ends were 6 bases for V and 1 base for J; bases not matched to a gene: 10. This CDR3 is built from 17 residues. CDR1 and CDR2 (germline): MNHNY, SVGAGI (reference sequence). The CDR3 here is CASSSGTGGGRNTEAFF. The CDR3 DNA reads TGTGCCAGCAGCTCCGGGACAGGGGGAGGAAGGAACACTGAAGCTTTCTTT.

V usage is TRBV6-8 and J usage is TRBJ1-2; TRBD1 is a possible D gene (5 bases). Germline V gene lookup returns CDR1 MNHGY and CDR2 SAAAGT. V was shortened by 6 bases and J by 1 base, with 12 bases between the two germline ends. The CDR3 is made up of 14 amino acids. CDR3 region: CASSRGSLNYGYTF. The CDR3 DNA is TGTGCCAGCAGCCGGGGCTCTCTTAACTATGGCTACACCTTC.

This clonotype was detected only a few times. The CDR3 sequence: CASSYNKNTEAFF. The CDR3 region has the DNA TGCGCCAGCAGCTACAACAAGAACACTGAAGCTTTCTTT. V is TRBV5-1 and J is TRBJ1-1; unclear D gene. Per the germline V gene, CDR1 is SGHRS and CDR2 is YFSETQ. The CDR3 totals 13 residues. V was cut by 3 bases and J by 1 base, with 7 bases left in between.

The chain has TRBV15 and TRBJ2-1; TRBD2 is a possible D gene (5 bases). This CDR3 has 13 residues. The germline CDR1 and CDR2 sequences are LNHNV and YYDKDF (reference sequence). Trimming left V 3 bases short and J 5 bases short, with 8 bases between. The DNA of the CDR3 is TGTGCCACCAGCAGGGACGGGGACAATGAGCAGTTCTTC. Translation gives CATSRDGDNEQFF. Full variable domain (rest looked up from reference TRBV15 and TRBJ2-1): DAMVIQNPRYQVTQFGKPVTLSCSQTLNHNVMYWYQQKSSQAPKLLFHYYDKDFNNEADTPDNFQSRRPNTSFCFLDIRSPGLGDTAMYLCATSRDGDNEQFFGPGTRLTVL.

The rearrangement links TRBV5-1 to TRBJ2-5; tentatively, D is TRBD1 or TRBD2 (6 bases each). Germline V CDR1 and CDR2: SGHRS, YFSETQ. Trimming cost V 1 base and J 3 bases, with 13 bases left between them. The CDR3 is 15 amino acids. The CDR3 is CASSLRGAPEETQYF. The CDR3 nucleotides are TGCGCCAGCAGCTTGAGGGGGGCCCCAGAAGAGACCCAGTACTTC. The variable domain in full, with the rest retrieved from reference TRBV5-1 and TRBJ2-5, is KAGVTQTPRYLIKTRGQQVTLSCSPISGHRSVSWYQQTPGQGLQFLFEYFSETQRNKGNFPGRFSGRQFSNSRSEMNVSTLELGDSALYLCASSLRGAPEETQYFGPGTRLLVL.

The chain employs TRBV28 and TRBJ2-1; either TRBD1 or TRBD2 may fit D (5 bases each). Germline CDR1 and CDR2: MDHEN and SYDVKM. The germline V and J ends were trimmed by 3 bases and 6 bases, with 12 bases remaining between them. The CDR3 consists of 14 residues. CDR3 sequence: CASSFRDLANEQFF. As DNA, the CDR3 is TGTGCCAGCAGTTTCCGGGACCTCGCCAATGAGCAGTTCTTC. The whole variable domain, remainder taken from reference TRBV28 and TRBJ2-1, is DVKVTQSSRYLVKRTGEKVFLECVQDMDHENMFWYRQDPGLGLRLIYFSYDVKMKEKGDIPEGYSVSREKKERFSLILESASTNQTSMYLCASSFRDLANEQFFGPGTRLTVL.

There are a few counts of this clonotype. The V and J genes are TRBV7-2 and TRBJ2-3; TRBD2 agrees at 13 bases. Germline V gives CDR1 SGHTA, CDR2 FQGNSA. This CDR3 region has 18 residues. With 4 bases clipped from V and 7 bases from J, the junction kept 14 bases outside the gene matches. CDR3 loop: CASSSRHSTSGRIHTQYF. The DNA of the CDR3 is TGTGCCAGCAGCTCCCGCCATTCGACTAGCGGGAGGATACATACGCAGTATTTT.

The chain links TRBV12-3 or TRBV12-4 to TRBJ2-7; TRBD1 aligns across 7 bases. This CDR3 contains 14 residues. With 3 bases clipped from V and 2 bases from J, the junction kept 4 bases outside the gene matches. The CDR3: CASSFADRAYEQYF. The CDR3 DNA reads TGTGCCAGCAGTTTCGCTGACAGGGCCTACGAGCAGTACTTC.

This clonotype was found a few times. This chain connects TRBV7-2 to TRBJ1-4; possibly TRBD1 for D (5 bases). The CDR3 sequence is 15 residues long. CDR1 is SGHTA and CDR2 is FQGNSA in the germline V gene. The V end was cut by 8 bases, the J end by 5 bases, with 18 bases between. The CDR3 DNA sequence: TGTGCCAGCGGACGAGAGGGCAGGGTAAATGAAAAACTGTTTTTT. This sequence encodes CASGREGRVNEKLFF.

The chain is built from TRBV5-1 and TRBJ2-1; D may be TRBD1 (6 bases). V lost 4 bases, J lost 5 bases, and 13 bases lay in between. In germline, CDR1 is SGHRS, CDR2 YFSETQ. The CDR3 spans 14 residues. This chain's CDR3 is CASSEQDSDNEQFF. CDR3 nucleotide sequence: TGCGCCAGCAGCGAACAGGACAGTGACAATGAGCAGTTCTTC.

J is TRBJ2-2 and V is TRBV29-1, with D perhaps matching TRBD1 or TRBD2 (5 bases each). CDR1 is SQVTM, CDR2 ANQGSEA, per germline. This CDR3 has 15 amino acids. Trimming removed 6 bases at V and 0 bases at J, with 14 bases between. The CDR3 is CSVRRDPTNTGELFF. The CDR3 DNA sequence: TGCAGCGTCAGACGGGACCCGACGAACACCGGGGAGCTGTTTTTT.

A few counts support this clonotype. V usage is TRBV12-3 or TRBV12-4 and J usage is TRBJ2-3; the match to TRBD2 covers 12 bases. This CDR3 contains 15 residues. J lost 5 bases, V lost 4 bases, and 4 bases had no gene match. DNA for the CDR3: TGTGCCAGCAGTTGGACTAGCGGGGTGGTAGATACGCAGTATTTT. It codes for CASSWTSGVVDTQYF.

This clonotype appeared a few times. V gene TRBV25-1 combines with J gene TRBJ1-4, with a weak D call TRBD1 (5 bases). CDR1 and CDR2 (germline): MGHDK, SYGVNS. This CDR3 comprises 13 residues. The V and J ends lost 8 bases and 7 bases respectively, with 14 bases between them. The DNA for the CDR3 is TGTGCCAGCCAAGAGGCAGGGCGTGAAAAACTGTTTTTT. It yields the protein CASQEAGREKLFF. Full variable domain (remainder filled in from reference TRBV25-1 and TRBJ1-4): EADIYQTPRYLVIGTGKKITLECSQTMGHDKMYWYQQDPGMELHLIHYSYGVNSTEKGDLSSESTVSRIRTEHFPLTLESARPSHTSQYLCASQEAGREKLFFGSGTQLSVL.

V and J are TRBV6-6 and TRBJ2-6; D is ambiguous. The V gene lost 8 bases and the J gene lost 2 bases, with 7 bases spanning the gap. This CDR3 has 13 residues. Per germline, CDR1 MNHNY and CDR2 SVGAGI (reference sequence). CDR3 protein: CASCLTGANVLTF. Written as DNA, the CDR3 is TGTGCCAGCTGTCTTACTGGGGCCAACGTCCTGACTTTC.

The genes are TRBV11-2 and TRBJ2-3; 10 nucleotides line up with TRBD2. V trimming: 6 bases; J trimming: 5 bases; junction bases outside the gene matches: 8. In germline, CDR1 is SGHAT, CDR2 FQNNGV. The CDR3 is 15 amino acids. The CDR3 DNA is TGTGCCAGCAGTTTCAACAGCGGGAGGGTAGATACGCAGTATTTT. Translating it yields CASSFNSGRVDTQYF. Drawing the rest from reference TRBV11-2 and TRBJ2-3, the complete variable domain is EAGVAQSPRYKIIEKRQSVAFWCNPISGHATLYWYQQILGQGPKLLIQFQNNGVVDDSQLPKDRFSAERLKGVDSTLKIQPAKLEDSAVYLCASSFNSGRVDTQYFGPGTRLTVL.

A few counts support this clonotype. The chain's CDR3 is CASSSIAGTTTDTQYF. Here the CDR3 DNA reads TGTGCCAGCTCATCTATAGCGGGGACTACCACAGATACGCAGTATTTT. This chain joins TRBV18 and TRBJ2-3; 8 nucleotides agree with TRBD2. CDR3 length: 16 residues. Unmatched junction bases numbered 9, after V lost 5 bases and J lost 2 bases. Per the germline V gene, CDR1 is KGHSH and CDR2 is LQKENI.

The CDR3 region is CATSREAGGAGYGYTF. Written as DNA, the CDR3 is TGTGCCACCAGCAGAGAGGCAGGGGGCGCTGGGTATGGCTACACCTTC. The V gene is TRBV15, the J gene TRBJ1-2; TRBD1 matches at 8 bases. The CDR3 covers 16 residues. The ends lost 0 bases at V and 5 bases at J; junction bases unmatched: 8. Germline V gene data show CDR1 as LNHNV and CDR2 as YYDKDF (reference sequence).

About this clonotype: A read error may account for a junction end that differs from germline. This chain connects TRBV5-1 to TRBJ2-5; D unresolved. Germline assignment: CDR1 SGHRS and CDR2 YFSETQ. The CDR3 loop spans 12 amino acids. Here the CDR3 DNA reads TGCGCCGGCAGATCCTCGGTAGAGACCCAGTACTTC. Its translation: CAGRSSVETQYF.

The chain is built from TRBV20-1 and TRBJ1-3; D gene ambiguous. Per germline, CDR1 DFQATT and CDR2 SNEGSKA (reference sequence). Trimming cost V 0 bases and J 4 bases, with 10 bases left between them. This CDR3 is 14 amino acids long. In DNA, the CDR3 is TGCAGTGCTAGAGAACCCTGGACGGGAAACACCATATATTTT. It is translated as CSAREPWTGNTIYF.

J is TRBJ2-1 and V is TRBV5-5; D ambiguous. CDR3 length equals 13 residues. The V and J ends lost 4 bases and 8 bases respectively, with 13 bases between them. Germline V gene data show CDR1 as SGHKS and CDR2 as YYEKEE (reference sequence). The DNA of the CDR3 is TGTGCCAGCAGCCCGACCTACGGGTATGAGCAGTTCTTC. Protein sequence: CASSPTYGYEQFF.

Only a few counts were recorded for this clonotype. The chain carries TRBV20-1 and TRBJ2-5; 8 positions agree with TRBD2. Germline V gene lookup returns CDR1 DFQATT and CDR2 SNEGSKA (reference sequence). The CDR3 extends over 13 amino acids. The CDR3: CSLPRTSKETQYF. The CDR3 coding sequence is TGCAGCCTTCCAAGGACTAGCAAAGAGACCCAGTACTTC.